One and the same sample provided the 3 T cell receptor beta chains below, sequenced in a study of somatic mutations in cytotoxic T cells in rheumatoid arthritis (dated by TCRdb to about 2017). Library creation used the immunoSEQ multiplex PCR assay. Drawn from immuneACCESS, this table holds only the in-frame rearrangements with V and J called that TCRdb kept. Clones are partly lost; checked studies trace under half to an unresolved V gene and leave the rest unexplained. The table for this sample lists some 12,000 clones; over 80% of them were counted only once. The ten largest clones take up 14% of the sample. What was sequenced was CD8+ T cells sorted from blood. All receptors derive from an older woman in good health.

The chain joins TRBV4-1 to TRBJ1-5; maybe TRBD1 (5 bases). The CDR3 loop spans 16 amino acids. Looked up from germline, CDR1 is MGHRA and CDR2 is YSYEKL. Between the trimmed V and J ends, which lost 5 bases and 5 bases, there was a span of 19 bases. CDR3 nucleotides: TGCGCCAGCAGCTCGCAAGTGTCGGACACCTATCAGCCCCAGCATTTT. It encodes CASSSQVSDTYQPQHF.

The genes are TRBV25-1 and TRBJ2-5; perhaps TRBD2 as D (5 bases). The CDR3 is 16 residues long. Germline V gives CDR1 MGHDK, CDR2 SYGVNS. The germline V and J ends were trimmed by 2 bases and 3 bases, with 16 bases remaining between them. The CDR3 sequence: CASSELISDKEETQYF. The DNA of the CDR3 is TGTGCCAGCAGTGAACTGATTAGCGATAAAGAAGAGACCCAGTACTTC.

The chain recombines TRBV28 with TRBJ2-7; 7 bases align to TRBD1. The CDR3 consists of 15 residues. V was clipped by 5 bases and J by 8 bases; unmatched bases: 15. The germline CDR1 and CDR2 sequences are MDHEN and SYDVKM. The DNA of the CDR3 is TGTGCCAGCAGTACAACAGGGGACGAGGGCTCGAAGCAGTACTTC. Its protein product is CASSTTGDEGSKQYF. Full variable domain (rest looked up from reference TRBV28 and TRBJ2-7): DVKVTQSSRYLVKRTGEKVFLECVQDMDHENMFWYRQDPGLGLRLIYFSYDVKMKEKGDIPEGYSVSREKKERFSLILESASTNQTSMYLCASSTTGDEGSKQYFGPGTRLTVT.